This T cell receptor (beta chain) stems from a study of spatial heterogeneity in lung cancer. TCRdb reprocessed the 5' RACE reads via MiXCR and lists one record per CDR3 protein. The table records some 54,000 distinct CDR3 sequences, roughly 7.4% of them present only once. This clonotype has a handful of counts. Germline loops: CDR1 SGHTA, CDR2 FQGNSA. This CDR3 contains 15 residues. The J segment lost 6 bases and the V segment lost 4 bases, leaving 11 bases of the junction unmatched. Time point given: blood at routine non-recurrence follow-up after resection. Whole RNA was taken from tumor, nontumor lung or frozen PBMC; it was then sequenced unsorted.

The chain links TRBV7-2 to TRBJ2-7, with TRBD1 matching over 8 bases. The sequencing here drew on PBMCs, taken at follow-up. This sequence originates from a female donor with early-stage non-small cell lung cancer. CDR3 DNA sequence: TGTGCCAGCAGCTCGCAGGGGGCCCTAAGGTCCGAGCAGTACTTC. Amino acids: CASSSQGALRSEQYF.